The rows below give T cell receptor beta chains drawn from one sample of a study of identifying expanded T cells in peripheral blood. Only in-frame clones appear in the TCRdb table, and some are missing; sequencing was by immunoSEQ multiplex PCR. This table holds about 81,000 clones, roughly 84% found once. Sequenced sample: blood. These receptors were collected from a person between 18 and 75 years old in good health. The CDR3 runs from the conserved cysteine through the conserved F or W. A D gene is named only where the DNA matches it firmly. Some rows have no size entry. The others give once, few or many, or a class for an expanded clone.

length | J | V | size | D | CDR3 | DNA
18 | TRBJ2-5 | TRBV9 | NA | TRBD2 | CASSGGLAGGGRQETQYF | TGTGCCAGCAGCGGGGGACTAGCGGGAGGAGGACGCCAAGAGACCCAGTACTTC
16 | TRBJ1-1 | TRBV7-9 | NA | TRBD1 | CASSHSDRVMNTEAFF | TGTGCCAGCAGCCATTCGGACAGGGTGATGAACACTGAAGCTTTCTTT
12 | TRBJ1-1 | TRBV21-1 | NA | NA | CASSINRDEAFF | TGTGCCAGCAGCATAAACAGGGATGAAGCTTTCTTT
16 | TRBJ2-1 | TRBV21-1 | once | NA | CASSNRYSGRHNEQFF | TGTGCCAGCAGCAATCGATATAGCGGGCGACACAATGAGCAGTTCTTC
14 | TRBJ1-1 | TRBV4-2 | NA | NA | CASSQDQGYTEAFF | TGTGCCAGCAGCCAAGATCAGGGCTACACTGAAGCTTTCTTT
14 | TRBJ1-6 | TRBV11-2 | NA | NA | CASSFVIDGSPLHF | TGTGCCAGCAGCTTCGTAATAGACGGTTCACCCCTCCACTTT
17 | TRBJ2-7 | TRBV30 | NA | NA | CAWSVVHKGGRRNEQYF | TGTGCCTGGAGTGTAGTACATAAAGGGGGGAGGCGGAACGAGCAGTACTTC
13 | TRBJ1-2 | TRBV19 | NA | NA | CASSITESYGYTF | TGTGCCAGTAGTATTACAGAGAGCTATGGCTACACCTTC
16 | TRBJ1-1 | TRBV18 | NA | TRBD1 | CASSTTGTGWNTEAFF | TGTGCCAGCTCTACCACCGGGACAGGGTGGAACACTGAAGCTTTCTTT
13 | TRBJ2-5 | TRBV29-1 | few | NA | CSAGEASPKTQYF | TGCAGCGCGGGTGAAGCTAGCCCCAAGACCCAGTACTTC
15 | TRBJ2-7 | TRBV5-4 | NA | NA | CASSLGIQSTYEQYF | TGTGCCAGCAGCCTCGGAATTCAGTCCACCTACGAGCAGTACTTC
15 | TRBJ2-3 | TRBV28 | NA | NA | CASRGLALYTDTQYF | TGTGCCAGCCGGGGACTGGCTTTATACACAGATACGCAGTATTTT
16 | TRBJ1-1 | TRBV11-2 | NA | NA | CASRLTFRDGNTEAFF | TGTGCCAGCAGACTTACTTTCCGGGACGGGAACACTGAAGCTTTCTTT
15 | TRBJ1-4 | TRBV4-1 | few | TRBD1 | CASSQSGTGYEKLFF | TGCGCCAGCAGCCAGAGTGGGACAGGGTACGAAAAACTGTTTTTT
12 | TRBJ1-1 | TRBV29-1 | NA | NA | CSVGDRGLEAFF | TGCAGCGTTGGGGACCGGGGGCTTGAAGCTTTCTTT
12 | TRBJ2-7 | TRBV2 | few | NA | CASSELTYEQYF | TGTGCCAGCAGTGAATTAACCTACGAGCAGTACTTC
13 | TRBJ1-3 | TRBV6-5 | NA | NA | CASSSSSGNTIYF | TGTGCCAGCAGCTCGAGCTCTGGAAACACCATATATTTT
17 | TRBJ2-5 | TRBV5-4 | few | TRBD2 | CASSPRTSGRSQETQYF | TGTGCCAGCAGCCCTCGGACTAGCGGGAGGAGCCAAGAGACCCAGTACTTC
14 | TRBJ1-2 | TRBV28 | NA | NA | CASTASGTNYGYTF | TGTGCCAGCACCGCGTCAGGGACCAACTATGGCTACACCTTC
15 | TRBJ1-5 | TRBV6-1 | NA | TRBD1 | CASSLDPGGTQPQHF | TGTGCCAGCAGCCTGGACCCAGGGGGAACTCAGCCCCAGCATTTT
14 | TRBJ2-2 | TRBV5-6 | NA | NA | CASSLGTSTGELFF | TGTGCCAGCAGCTTGGGAACTTCCACCGGGGAGCTGTTTTTT
14 | TRBJ1-5 | TRBV7-8 | NA | NA | CASSLDRAIQPQHF | TGTGCCAGCAGCTTAGACAGGGCCATTCAGCCCCAGCATTTT
16 | TRBJ1-3 | TRBV9 | once | NA | CASSTAGGAGGNTIYF | TGTGCCAGCAGCACAGCTGGGGGCGCGGGAGGAAACACCATATATTTT
16 | TRBJ2-6 | TRBV4-2 | many | TRBD1 | CASSQDRGSGANVLTF | TGTGCCAGCAGCCAGGACAGGGGTTCTGGGGCCAACGTCCTGACTTTC
13 | TRBJ1-4 | TRBV11-2 | NA | NA | CASSLDRAEKLFF | TGTGCCAGCAGCTTAGATCGGGCCGAAAAACTGTTTTTT